Sequencing of this TCR beta chain was carried out in a study of OX40 agonist ivuxolimab in advanced cancers. Study at large: Ivuxolimab was delivered to patients intravenously every 2 weeks at doses spanning 0.01 to 10 mg/kg. General observations from the study: Antigens targeted by the expanded peripheral T cells were not determined. Among the nonresponders, some also had low normalized T-cell clonal expansion.

Anyone with autoimmune disease history or systemic immunosuppression was excluded. As concerns this clone: Its matching antigen is unknown.

Germline CDR1 SGHTA, CDR2 FQGNSA. The CDR3 has 15 amino acids. The V segment lost 6 bases and the J segment 6 bases; nucleotides outside the gene matches: 9. TCRdb's table, derived via immunoSEQ multiplex PCR, lists solely in-frame clones and lacks some. The table records 40,000 to 55,000 clones, approximately 88% of them present only once. V gene TRBV7-2 combines with J gene TRBJ1-2; 11 bases map to TRBD1. Here the sequenced sample was CD4+ or CD8+ T cells sorted from blood, taken in a trial of the OX40 agonist ivuxolimab. This clonotype was sampled from an adult with an advanced solid tumor such as melanoma, head and neck, liver or kidney cancer. The CDR3, as DNA: TGTGCCAGCAGACGGAGGACAGGGGGCGCGGATGGCTACACCTTC. Protein: CASRRRTGGADGYTF. The variable domain in full, completed from reference TRBV7-2 and TRBJ1-2, reads GAGVSQSPSNKVTEKGKDVELRCDPISGHTALYWYRQSLGQGLEFLIYFQGNSAPDKSGLPSDRFSAERTGGSVSTLTIQRTQQEDSAVYLCASRRRTGGADGYTFGSGTRLTVV.